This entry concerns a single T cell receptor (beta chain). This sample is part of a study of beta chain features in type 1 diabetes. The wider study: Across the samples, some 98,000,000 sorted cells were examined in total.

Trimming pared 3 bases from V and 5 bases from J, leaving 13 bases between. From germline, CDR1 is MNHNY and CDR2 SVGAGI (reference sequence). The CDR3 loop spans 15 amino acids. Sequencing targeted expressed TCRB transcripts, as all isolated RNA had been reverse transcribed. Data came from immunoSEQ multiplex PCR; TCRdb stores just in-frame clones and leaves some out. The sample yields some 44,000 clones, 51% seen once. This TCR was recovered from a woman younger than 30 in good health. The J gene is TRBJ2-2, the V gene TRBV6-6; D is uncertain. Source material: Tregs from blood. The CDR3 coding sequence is TGTGCCAGCAGTTATGAACGAGGAAGGACCGGGGAGCTGTTTTTT. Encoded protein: CASSYERGRTGELFF.